The rows below give T cell receptor beta chains drawn from one sample of a study of T cells after yellow fever vaccination. One entry per CDR3 protein results from TCRdb running MiXCR on the 5' RACE reads. The sample holds around 530,000 distinct CDR3 sequences; less than 20% are singletons and the top ten take 15% to 20%. The material was PBMCs, obtained about 5 days after the first yellow fever vaccination. The receptor source for this set is a man between 18 and 29 years old who received the YFV17D yellow fever vaccine. CDR3s include the opening cysteine and the closing phenylalanine or tryptophan. D genes are given only for firm matches. Not all rows give a size; the values are once, few, many and, for expanded clones, a class.

j_call v_call d_call clone_size cdr3_aa cdr3_nt
TRBJ1-4 TRBV6-6 - - CASSYSSEKLFF TGTGCCAGCAGTTACTCGTCTGAAAAACTGTTTTTT
TRBJ2-3 TRBV7-2 - few CASSPSFGTQYF TGTGCCAGCAGCCCAAGTTTCGGTACGCAGTATTTT
TRBJ1-1 TRBV7-8 - few CASSPGRTNTEAFF TGTGCCAGCAGCCCGGGACGGACGAACACTGAAGCTTTCTTT
TRBJ2-2 TRBV7-3 - few CASSPQGFETGELFF TGTGCCAGCAGCCCGCAGGGATTTGAGACCGGGGAGCTGTTTTTT
TRBJ1-6 TRBV7-9 TRBD1 few CASSVLRDRDNSPLHF TGTGCCAGCAGCGTGCTACGAGACAGGGATAATTCACCCCTCCACTTT
TRBJ1-6 TRBV10-3 - few CAINQGQNSPLHF TGTGCCATCAATCAGGGCCAAAATTCACCCCTCCACTTT
TRBJ2-7 TRBV5-1 - few CASSARGEQYF TGCGCCAGCAGCGCGAGGGGTGAGCAGTACTTC
TRBJ1-2 TRBV7-9 - few CASSFEDYRVSYTF TGTGCCAGCAGCTTTGAGGACTATCGGGTTTCCTACACCTTC
TRBJ2-2 TRBV5-6 - - CASGFGFTGELFF TGTGCCAGCGGCTTTGGGTTCACCGGGGAGCTGTTTTTT
TRBJ2-5 TRBV7-9 TRBD2 many CASSSGGYQETQYF TGTGCCAGCAGCAGCGGGGGCTACCAAGAGACCCAGTACTTC
TRBJ2-5 TRBV12-3/TRBV12-4 - - CASSLYTRGETQYF TGTGCCAGCAGTTTATATACTAGAGGAGAGACCCAGTACTTC
TRBJ2-3 TRBV9 TRBD2 - CASSEGLAATADTQYF TGTGCCAGCAGCGAGGGACTAGCGGCAACCGCAGATACGCAGTATTTT
TRBJ1-2 TRBV7-9 - - CASSLAGLTFGYTF TGTGCCAGCAGCTTAGCAGGTCTGACATTCGGCTACACCTTC
TRBJ2-4 TRBV2 - - CASSEPGIAKNIQYF TGTGCCAGCAGTGAACCGGGAATAGCCAAAAACATTCAGTACTTC
TRBJ1-3 TRBV2 - few CAAGGDFPGNTIYF TGTGCCGCCGGAGGGGACTTCCCCGGAAACACCATATATTTT
TRBJ2-1 TRBV7-9 - few CASSFGAREQFF TGTGCCAGCAGCTTTGGGGCGCGTGAGCAGTTCTTC
TRBJ2-5 TRBV5-1 TRBD1 - CASSSQPQGAQETQYF TGCGCCAGCAGCTCCCAACCTCAGGGGGCGCAAGAGACCCAGTACTTC
TRBJ1-2 TRBV7-9 - - CASGETGPYGYTF TGTGCCAGCGGCGAGACAGGACCCTATGGCTACACCTTC
TRBJ2-7 TRBV7-9 TRBD1 - CASSLWVRGTSYEQYF TGTGCCAGCAGCTTATGGGTCAGGGGGACGTCCTACGAGCAGTACTTC
TRBJ1-1 TRBV7-6 - - CASSPTGSGTEAFF TGTGCCAGCAGCCCAACAGGTAGTGGCACTGAAGCTTTCTTT
TRBJ1-1 TRBV6-5 - few CASSYSSFSTEAFF TGTGCCAGCAGTTACTCGAGTTTTAGCACTGAAGCTTTCTTT
TRBJ2-1 TRBV7-2 - few CASSLAPRGYNEQFF TGTGCCAGCAGCTTAGCGCCTAGGGGTTACAATGAGCAGTTCTTC
TRBJ1-1 TRBV19 - - CASGSGMVGTEAFF TGTGCCAGTGGGTCAGGGATGGTTGGCACTGAAGCTTTCTTT
TRBJ2-5 TRBV12-3/TRBV12-4 - many CASSLVEETQYF TGTGCCAGCAGTTTGGTCGAAGAGACCCAGTACTTC
TRBJ2-3 TRBV7-2 TRBD2 - CASSFRGGGFTDTQYF TGTGCCAGCAGCTTTAGGGGCGGGGGGTTCACAGATACGCAGTATTTT
TRBJ2-1 TRBV5-5 - few CASSLAQGHNEQFF TGTGCCAGCAGCTTGGCACAGGGCCACAATGAGCAGTTCTTC
TRBJ2-1 TRBV7-3 TRBD2 - CASSLLGTSGNEQFF TGTGCCAGCAGCTTACTAGGCACTAGCGGCAATGAGCAGTTCTTC
TRBJ1-6 TRBV2 - few CASSEGDPYLGSPLHF TGTGCCAGCAGTGAAGGGGACCCCTATTTAGGCTCACCCCTCCACTTT
TRBJ2-2 TRBV30 TRBD1 - CAWSVLRGRGTGELFF TGTGCCTGGAGTGTACTGAGGGGGCGCGGCACCGGGGAGCTGTTTTTT
TRBJ1-5 TRBV27 TRBD1 few CASSSRTGMDQPQHF TGTGCCAGCAGTTCCCGGACAGGGATGGATCAGCCCCAGCATTTT
TRBJ1-2 TRBV11-2 TRBD1 - CASSLGRGQGVRGYTF TGTGCCAGCAGCTTAGGGAGGGGACAGGGTGTCCGTGGCTACACCTTC
TRBJ2-2 TRBV7-9 TRBD1 - CASSSRDRRPGELFF TGTGCCAGCAGCTCCCGGGACAGGCGGCCGGGGGAGCTGTTTTTT
TRBJ2-2 TRBV7-6 TRBD2 - CASSLASGGAFAGELFF TGTGCCAGCAGCTTAGCTAGCGGGGGGGCTTTCGCCGGGGAGCTGTTTTTT
TRBJ2-1 TRBV9 - - CASSVDPFPEQFF TGTGCCAGCAGCGTAGATCCCTTTCCGGAGCAGTTCTTC
TRBJ1-5 TRBV6-5 - many CASSYGVSNQPQHF TGTGCCAGCAGTTACGGGGTAAGCAATCAGCCCCAGCATTTT
TRBJ1-1 TRBV18 TRBD1 many CASSPTGETEAFF TGTGCCAGCTCACCAACAGGGGAGACTGAAGCTTTCTTT
TRBJ2-5 TRBV27 - - CASSLFPRGQETQYF TGTGCCAGCAGTTTATTCCCCCGAGGGCAGGAGACCCAGTACTTC
TRBJ1-1 TRBV20-1 - many CSASQGNTEAFF TGCAGTGCTAGCCAGGGGAACACTGAAGCTTTCTTT
TRBJ2-7 TRBV5-1 - many CASSLGAYEQYF TGTGCCAGCAGCCTGGGAGCCTACGAGCAGTACTTC
TRBJ1-3 TRBV15 - - CATSYAGGNTIYF TGTGCCACCAGCTACGCGGGGGGAAACACCATATATTTT
TRBJ1-2 TRBV4-1 - - CASSQDGASYGYTF TGCGCCAGCAGCCAAGATGGTGCGAGTTATGGCTACACCTTC
TRBJ2-1 TRBV7-8 - - CASSLELAQQFF TGTGCCAGCAGCTTGGAACTAGCCCAGCAGTTCTTC
TRBJ2-1 TRBV11-1 TRBD2 - CASSLRASGGSREQFF TGTGCCAGCAGCTTAAGGGCGAGCGGGGGATCCCGCGAGCAGTTCTTC
TRBJ2-2 TRBV4-1 TRBD2 - CASSQEGGGADTGELFF TGCGCCAGCAGCCAAGAAGGCGGGGGGGCCGATACCGGGGAGCTGTTTTTT
TRBJ2-5 TRBV7-9 TRBD2 - CASSGLAVETQYF TGTGCCAGCAGCGGACTAGCGGTCGAGACCCAGTACTTC
TRBJ2-7 TRBV6-5 TRBD1 - CASSYWDSAYEQYF TGTGCCAGCAGTTATTGGGACAGCGCCTACGAGCAGTACTTC
TRBJ2-2 TRBV29-1 - few CSVIPAQGGTGELFF TGCAGCGTTATCCCCGCGCAGGGAGGCACCGGGGAGCTGTTTTTT
TRBJ2-3 TRBV18 TRBD1 few CASSLGTANTDTQYF TGTGCCAGCTCGCTAGGGACAGCCAACACAGATACGCAGTATTTT
TRBJ1-6 TRBV2 - few CASSERSGANSPLHF TGTGCCAGCAGTGAAAGGAGTGGGGCGAATTCACCCCTCCACTTT
TRBJ2-5 TRBV20-1 TRBD1 few CSARGGTGGETQYF TGCAGTGCTAGAGGGGGGACAGGGGGGGAGACCCAGTACTTC
TRBJ2-1 TRBV12-3/TRBV12-4 TRBD2 few CASSGATSGYNEQFF TGTGCCAGCAGTGGGGCGACTAGCGGTTACAATGAGCAGTTCTTC
TRBJ2-7 TRBV14 - - CASSHPLEGGRSYEQYF TGTGCCAGCAGCCATCCTCTCGAAGGAGGGCGCTCCTACGAGCAGTACTTC
TRBJ2-1 TRBV7-9 - - CASSFSRAAGDEQFF TGTGCCAGCAGCTTCTCCAGGGCGGCTGGGGATGAGCAGTTCTTC
TRBJ2-6 TRBV20-1 TRBD1 few CSAYRGSGANVLTF TGCAGTGCCTACAGGGGCTCTGGGGCCAACGTCCTGACTTTC
TRBJ2-2 TRBV4-2 - - CASSQEGGLNTGELFF TGTGCCAGCAGCCAAGAAGGCGGCTTGAACACCGGGGAGCTGTTTTTT